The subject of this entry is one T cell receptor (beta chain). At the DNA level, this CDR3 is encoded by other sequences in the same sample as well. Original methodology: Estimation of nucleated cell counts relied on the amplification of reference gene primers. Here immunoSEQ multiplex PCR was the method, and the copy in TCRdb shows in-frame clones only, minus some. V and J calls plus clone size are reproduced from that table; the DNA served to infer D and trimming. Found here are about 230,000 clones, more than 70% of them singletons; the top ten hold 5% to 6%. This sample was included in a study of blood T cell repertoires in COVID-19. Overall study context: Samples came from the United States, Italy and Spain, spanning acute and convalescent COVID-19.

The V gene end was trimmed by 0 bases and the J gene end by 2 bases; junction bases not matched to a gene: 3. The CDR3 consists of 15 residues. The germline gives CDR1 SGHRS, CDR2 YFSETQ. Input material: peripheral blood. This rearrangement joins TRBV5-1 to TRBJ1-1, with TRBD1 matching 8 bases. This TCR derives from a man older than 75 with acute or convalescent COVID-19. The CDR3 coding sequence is TGCGCCAGCAGCTTGGTGACAGGGGCTAACACTGAAGCTTTCTTT. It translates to CASSLVTGANTEAFF.